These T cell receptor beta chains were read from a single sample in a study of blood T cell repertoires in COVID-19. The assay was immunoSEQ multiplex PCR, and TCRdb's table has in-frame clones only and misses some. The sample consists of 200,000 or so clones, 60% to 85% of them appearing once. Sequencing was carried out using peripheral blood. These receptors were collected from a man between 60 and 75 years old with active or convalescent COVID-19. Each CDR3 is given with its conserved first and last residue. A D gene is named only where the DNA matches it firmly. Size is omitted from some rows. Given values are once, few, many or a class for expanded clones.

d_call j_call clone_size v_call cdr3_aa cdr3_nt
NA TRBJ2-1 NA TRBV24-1 CATREPGNNEQFF TGTGCCACCCGGGAGCCCGGGAACAATGAGCAGTTCTTC
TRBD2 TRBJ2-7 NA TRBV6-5 CASRRTSGNYEQYF TGTGCCAGCAGAAGGACTAGCGGGAACTACGAGCAGTACTTC
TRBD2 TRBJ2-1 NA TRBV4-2 CASSQVTSGRQEQFF TGTGCCAGCAGCCAAGTGACTAGCGGGAGACAGGAGCAGTTCTTC
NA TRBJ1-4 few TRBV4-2 CASSQRTTATNEKLFF TGTGCCAGCAGCCAAAGGACAACTGCAACTAATGAAAAACTGTTTTTT
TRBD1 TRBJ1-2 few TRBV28 CASSLAGQGAGYGYTF TGTGCCAGCAGTTTGGCCGGACAGGGGGCCGGCTATGGCTACACCTTC
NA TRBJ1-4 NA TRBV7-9 CATPERSGEKLFF TGTGCCACCCCAGAGAGGTCCGGTGAAAAACTGTTTTTT
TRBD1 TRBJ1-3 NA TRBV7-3 CASSRTGGNTIYF TGTGCCAGCAGCAGGACAGGGGGAAACACCATATATTTT
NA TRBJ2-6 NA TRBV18 CASSPELGVGANVLTF TGTGCCAGCTCTCCCGAGCTAGGGGTCGGGGCCAACGTCCTGACTTTC
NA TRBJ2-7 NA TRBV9 CASSAPLREEQYF TGTGCCAGCAGCGCTCCCCTGAGGGAGGAGCAGTACTTC
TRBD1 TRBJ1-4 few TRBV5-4 CASSLSGQAEKLFF TGTGCCAGCAGCTTGTCGGGACAGGCGGAAAAACTGTTTTTT
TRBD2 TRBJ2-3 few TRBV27 CASKGLAEDTQYF TGTGCCAGCAAGGGACTAGCAGAAGATACGCAGTATTTT
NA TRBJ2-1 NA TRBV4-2 CASSQAQAGLNEQFF TGTGCCAGCAGCCAAGCCCAGGCGGGCCTTAATGAGCAGTTCTTC
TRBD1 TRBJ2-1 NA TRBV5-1 CASSRTGTGVDEQFF TGCGCCAGCAGCCGCACCGGGACAGGGGTGGATGAGCAGTTCTTC
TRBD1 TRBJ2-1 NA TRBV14 CASSPDRVDEQFF TGTGCCAGCAGCCCGGACAGGGTGGATGAGCAGTTCTTC
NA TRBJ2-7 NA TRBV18 CASSYRQSYEQYF TGTGCCAGCTCATACAGGCAGTCCTACGAGCAGTACTTC
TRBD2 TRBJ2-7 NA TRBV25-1 CASSDATSGRYEQYF TGTGCCAGCAGTGATGCAACTAGCGGGAGGTACGAGCAGTACTTC
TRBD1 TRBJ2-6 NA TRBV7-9 CASSPGGAFSGANVLTF TGTGCCAGCAGCCCAGGGGGAGCTTTCTCTGGGGCCAACGTCCTGACTTTC
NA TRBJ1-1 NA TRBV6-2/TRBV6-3 CASSSGAEAFF TGTGCCAGCAGTTCCGGGGCTGAAGCTTTCTTT
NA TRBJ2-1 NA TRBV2 CASHGQISDEQFF TGTGCCAGCCATGGCCAGATTAGCGATGAGCAGTTCTTC
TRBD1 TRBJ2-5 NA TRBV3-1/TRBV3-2 CASSQGWTGGAETQYF TGTGCCAGCAGCCAGGGGTGGACAGGGGGCGCGGAGACCCAGTACTTC
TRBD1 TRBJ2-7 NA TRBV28 CASSPRQGVTYEQYF TGTGCCAGCAGTCCCCGACAGGGGGTAACCTACGAGCAGTACTTC
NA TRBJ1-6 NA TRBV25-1 CASSFGVGTPLHF TGTGCCAGCAGTTTCGGGGTTGGGACACCCCTCCACTTT
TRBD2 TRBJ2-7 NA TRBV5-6 CASSLLAGVGEQYF TGTGCCAGCAGCTTGTTAGCGGGAGTAGGAGAGCAGTACTTC
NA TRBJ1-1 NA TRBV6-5 CASIGQGLLAEAFF TGTGCCAGCATAGGTCAGGGTTTGCTAGCTGAAGCTTTCTTT
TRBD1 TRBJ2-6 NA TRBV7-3 CASRTGGTGANVLTF TGTGCCAGCAGGACAGGGGGTACTGGGGCCAACGTCCTGACTTTC
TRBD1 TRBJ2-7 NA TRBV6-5 CASRRDSYEQYF TGTGCCAGCAGACGGGACAGCTACGAGCAGTACTTC
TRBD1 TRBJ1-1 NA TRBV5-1 CASSRTGDTEAFF TGCGCCAGCAGCCGGACAGGGGACACTGAAGCTTTCTTT
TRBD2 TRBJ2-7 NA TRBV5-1 CASSTSGPYEQYF TGCGCCAGCAGCACTAGCGGGCCCTACGAGCAGTACTTC
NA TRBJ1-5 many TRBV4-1 CASSHDPGSNQPQHF TGCGCCAGCAGCCATGACCCAGGGAGCAATCAGCCCCAGCATTTT
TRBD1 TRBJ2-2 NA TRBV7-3 CASSRDRGRTGELFF TGTGCCAGCAGCCGGGACAGGGGGCGCACCGGGGAGCTGTTTTTT
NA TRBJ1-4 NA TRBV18 CASSPRGGIGEKLFF TGTGCCAGCTCACCGCGAGGAGGGATCGGGGAAAAACTGTTTTTT
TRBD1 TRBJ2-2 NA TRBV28 CASSPDRGLDTGELFF TGTGCCAGCAGTCCGGACAGGGGGCTGGACACCGGGGAGCTGTTTTTT
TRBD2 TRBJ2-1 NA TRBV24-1 CATSDLGASGYNEQFF TGTGCCACCAGTGATTTAGGAGCTAGCGGCTACAATGAGCAGTTCTTC
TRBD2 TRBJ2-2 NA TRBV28 CASIRGDTGELFF TGTGCCAGCATCCGGGGGGACACCGGGGAGCTGTTTTTT
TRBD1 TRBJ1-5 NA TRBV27 CASSLAPRQTGIVQPQHF TGTGCCAGCAGTTTAGCCCCCCGACAGACAGGGATTGTTCAGCCCCAGCATTTT
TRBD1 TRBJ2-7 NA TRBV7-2 CASSPDRVNEQYF TGTGCCAGCAGTCCCGACAGGGTCAACGAGCAGTACTTC
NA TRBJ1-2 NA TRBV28 CASSLEGLYYGYTF TGTGCCAGCAGTTTGGAGGGGCTGTACTATGGCTACACCTTC
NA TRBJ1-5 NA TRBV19 CASSIRGESQPQHF TGTGCCAGTAGTATAAGAGGTGAAAGTCAGCCCCAGCATTTT
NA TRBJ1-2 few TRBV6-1 CASSETQGYTF TGTGCCAGCAGTGAAACGCAGGGGTACACCTTC
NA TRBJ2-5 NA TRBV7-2 CASTLGHLIGETQYF TGTGCCAGCACCTTGGGACACCTAATAGGTGAGACCCAGTACTTC
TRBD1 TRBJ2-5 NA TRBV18 CASSPGTVQETQYF TGTGCCAGCTCACCGGGGACAGTCCAAGAGACCCAGTACTTC
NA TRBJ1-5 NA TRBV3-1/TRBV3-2 CASSQDRFGAQHF TGTGCCAGCAGCCAAGACCGTTTCGGGGCCCAGCATTTT
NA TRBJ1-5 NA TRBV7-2 CASSLEGDQPQHF TGTGCCAGCAGCTTAGAGGGAGATCAGCCCCAGCATTTT
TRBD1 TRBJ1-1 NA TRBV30 CAVVGQGAENTEAFF TGTGCCGTCGTGGGGCAGGGGGCAGAGAACACTGAAGCTTTCTTT
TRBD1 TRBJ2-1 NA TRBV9 CASSSPPGQGWERRYNEQFF TGTGCCAGCAGTTCACCCCCGGGACAGGGGTGGGAGCGGAGATACAATGAGCAGTTCTTC
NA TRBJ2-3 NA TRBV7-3 CASSRSGQLTDTQYF TGTGCCAGCAGCCGCTCGGGACAACTCACAGATACGCAGTATTTT
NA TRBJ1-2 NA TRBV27 CASSLRQDYGYTF TGTGCCAGCAGTTTACGACAGGACTATGGCTACACCTTC
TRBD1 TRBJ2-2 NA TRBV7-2 CASSPDRGRTGELFF TGTGCCAGCAGCCCAGACAGGGGGCGAACCGGGGAGCTGTTTTTT
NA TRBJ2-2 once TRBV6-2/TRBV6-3 CASSYPNMNTGELFF TGTGCCAGCAGTTACCCCAACATGAACACCGGGGAGCTGTTTTTT
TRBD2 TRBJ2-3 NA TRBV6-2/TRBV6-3 CASSYLLAGEEDTQYF TGTGCCAGCAGTTACCTTCTAGCGGGAGAGGAAGATACGCAGTATTTT
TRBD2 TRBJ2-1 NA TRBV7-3 CASSLTAPLAAGGQDEQFF TGTGCCAGCAGCTTAACGGCCCCGCTCGCAGCGGGAGGACAAGATGAGCAGTTCTTC
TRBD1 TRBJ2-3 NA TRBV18 CASSDRGLTDTQYF TGTGCCAGCTCAGACAGGGGGTTGACAGATACGCAGTATTTT
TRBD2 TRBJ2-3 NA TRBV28 CASRLLGTSGTDTQYF TGTGCCAGCAGGCTACTTGGGACTAGCGGCACAGATACGCAGTATTTT
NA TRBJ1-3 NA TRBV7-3 CAEPGHSGNTIYF TGTGCCGAACCGGGTCACTCTGGAAACACCATATATTTT
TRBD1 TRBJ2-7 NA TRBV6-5 CASSRQGTRSYEQYF TGTGCCAGCAGTAGACAGGGGACCAGATCCTACGAGCAGTACTTC
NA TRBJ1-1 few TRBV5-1 CASSLVPGTPEAFF TGCGCCAGCAGCTTGGTACCCGGGACACCCGAAGCTTTCTTT
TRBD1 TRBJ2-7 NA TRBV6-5 CASSRDRVDEQYF TGTGCCAGCAGCAGGGACAGGGTGGACGAGCAGTACTTC
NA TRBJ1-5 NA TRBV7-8 CASSRDPGSNQPQHF TGTGCCAGCAGCCGAGACCCGGGGAGCAATCAGCCCCAGCATTTT
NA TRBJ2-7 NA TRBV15 CATSREGRNTPHEQYF TGTGCCACCAGCAGAGAGGGGCGCAATACCCCCCACGAGCAGTACTTC